A single T cell receptor beta chain is shown here with its context. Its specificity is unknown. Time point reported: baseline, week 1 (first vaccination visit). The treatment denotes: pre-vaccination baseline after standard-of-care therapy. The data originate from a study of a mutant IDH1 vaccine in newly diagnosed glioma. Overall study results and limits: Seemingly, top peripheral T cell clonotype changes bore no relation to pseudoprogression.

Assay: immunoSEQ multiplex PCR; the TCRdb copy retains only in-frame clones and omits some. The table lists 85,000 to 100,000 clones, 83% of them singletons. The CDR3 has 14 residues. The junction had 4 bases not matched to a gene; V was cut back by 5 bases and J by 0 bases. The V gene's germline CDR1 is SNHLY and CDR2 FYNNEI. The V and J genes are TRBV2 and TRBJ2-7; 7 bases line up with TRBD1. The sequence was collected from a woman aged 50 to 65 with glioma. The sample consisted of PBMCs, taken from a glioma patient treated with radiotherapy, temozolomide or both. The CDR3 DNA reads as TGTGCCAGCAGTATGGACAGGTCCTCCTACGAGCAGTACTTC. Translated, it gives CASSMDRSSYEQYF.